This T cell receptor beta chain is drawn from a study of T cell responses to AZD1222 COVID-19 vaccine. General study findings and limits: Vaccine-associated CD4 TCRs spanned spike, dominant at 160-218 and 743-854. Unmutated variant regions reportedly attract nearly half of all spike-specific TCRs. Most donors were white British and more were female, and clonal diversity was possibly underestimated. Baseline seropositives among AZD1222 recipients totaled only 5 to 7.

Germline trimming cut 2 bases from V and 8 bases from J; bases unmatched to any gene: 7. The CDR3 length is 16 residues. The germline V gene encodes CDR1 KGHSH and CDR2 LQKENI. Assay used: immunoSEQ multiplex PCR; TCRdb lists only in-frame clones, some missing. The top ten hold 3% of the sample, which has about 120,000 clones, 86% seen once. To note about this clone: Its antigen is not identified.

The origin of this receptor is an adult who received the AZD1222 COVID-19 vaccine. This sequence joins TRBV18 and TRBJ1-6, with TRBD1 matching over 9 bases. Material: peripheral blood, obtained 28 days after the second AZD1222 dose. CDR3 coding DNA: TGTGCCAGCTCACCATCCGGGACAGGGTGGGATTCACCCCTCCACTTT. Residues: CASSPSGTGWDSPLHF.